This TCR beta chain was captured by sequencing in a study of vaccination effects on CD4 cells after COVID-19. Method: immunoSEQ multiplex PCR; TCRdb's copy keeps in-frame clones and lacks some. This table has about 73,000 clones, under 85% appearing once. Before sequencing, viral peptide pools were used by the ViraFEST assay to expand antigen-specific CD4+ T cells. Upon completion of about eleven days in culture, CD4+ T cells were isolated. Vaccinated participants had no history of SARS-CoV-2 infection and tested negative for nucleocapsid antibodies. As regards this clone: Its antigen is still unknown.

Between the trimmed V and J ends, which lost 3 bases and 7 bases, there was a span of 15 bases. Germline V CDR1 and CDR2: GTSNPN, SVGIG (reference sequence). The CDR3 covers 14 residues. V usage is TRBV30 and J usage is TRBJ1-4; D uncertain. This receptor was identified in a human donor who received a COVID-19 vaccine. Sequencing was performed on CD4+ T cells from PBMCs cultured with HCoV-NL63 spike peptides, taken before COVID-19 vaccination. CDR3 loop: CAWRTRGTGEKLFF. The CDR3, as DNA: TGTGCCTGGAGGACCCGAGGTACTGGTGAAAAACTGTTTTTT.